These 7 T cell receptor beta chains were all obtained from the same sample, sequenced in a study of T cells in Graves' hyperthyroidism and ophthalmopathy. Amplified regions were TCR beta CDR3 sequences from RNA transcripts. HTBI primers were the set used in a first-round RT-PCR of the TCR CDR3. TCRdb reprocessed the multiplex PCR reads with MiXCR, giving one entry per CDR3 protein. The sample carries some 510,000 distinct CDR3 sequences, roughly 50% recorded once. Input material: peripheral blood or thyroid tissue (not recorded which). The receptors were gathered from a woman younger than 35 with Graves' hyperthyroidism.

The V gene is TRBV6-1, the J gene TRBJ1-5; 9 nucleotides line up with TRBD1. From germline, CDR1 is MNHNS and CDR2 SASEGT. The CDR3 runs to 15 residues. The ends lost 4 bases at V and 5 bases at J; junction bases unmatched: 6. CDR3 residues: CASSGDGQGYQPQHF. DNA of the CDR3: TGTGCCAGCAGTGGCGACGGACAGGGGTATCAGCCCCAGCATTTT.

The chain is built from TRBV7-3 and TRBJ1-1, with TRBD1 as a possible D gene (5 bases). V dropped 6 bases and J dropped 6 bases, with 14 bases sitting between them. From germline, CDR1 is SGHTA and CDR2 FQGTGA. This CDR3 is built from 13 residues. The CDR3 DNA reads TGTGCCAGCAGTTTTACCAGGGAGGCTGAAGCTTTCTTT. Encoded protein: CASSFTREAEAFF.

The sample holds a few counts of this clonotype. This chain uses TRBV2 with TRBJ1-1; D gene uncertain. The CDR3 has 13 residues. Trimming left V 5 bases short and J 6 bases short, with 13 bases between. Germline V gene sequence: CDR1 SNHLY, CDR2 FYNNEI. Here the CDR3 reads CASSWSLYAEAFF. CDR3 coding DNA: TGTGCCAGCAGTTGGTCCCTTTACGCTGAAGCTTTCTTT. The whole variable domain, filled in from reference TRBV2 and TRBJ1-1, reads EPEVTQTPSHQVTQMGQEVILRCVPISNHLYFYWYRQILGQKVEFLVSFYNNEISEKSEIFDDQFSVERPDGSNFTLKIRSTKLEDSAMYFCASSWSLYAEAFFGQGTRLTVV.

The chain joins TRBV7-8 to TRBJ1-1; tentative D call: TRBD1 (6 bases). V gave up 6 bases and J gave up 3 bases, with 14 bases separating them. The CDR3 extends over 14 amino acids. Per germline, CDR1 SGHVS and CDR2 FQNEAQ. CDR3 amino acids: CASREYREDTEAFF. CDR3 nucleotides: TGTGCCAGCAGAGAATACAGGGAGGACACTGAAGCTTTCTTT.

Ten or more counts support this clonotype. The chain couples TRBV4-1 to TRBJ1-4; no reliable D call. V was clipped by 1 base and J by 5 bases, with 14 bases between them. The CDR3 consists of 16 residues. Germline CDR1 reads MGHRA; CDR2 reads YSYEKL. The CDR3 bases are TGCGCCAGCAGCCAAGTTCTAGGCGGTCCGAATGAAAAACTGTTTTTT. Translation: CASSQVLGGPNEKLFF.

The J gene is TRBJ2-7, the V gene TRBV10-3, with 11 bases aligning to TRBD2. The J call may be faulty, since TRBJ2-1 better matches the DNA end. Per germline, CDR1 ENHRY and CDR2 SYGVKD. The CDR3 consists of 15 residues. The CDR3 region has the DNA TGTGCCATCAGTGATAGCGGGAGGGCCAACAATGAGCAGTTCTTC. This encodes CAISDSGRANNEQFF.

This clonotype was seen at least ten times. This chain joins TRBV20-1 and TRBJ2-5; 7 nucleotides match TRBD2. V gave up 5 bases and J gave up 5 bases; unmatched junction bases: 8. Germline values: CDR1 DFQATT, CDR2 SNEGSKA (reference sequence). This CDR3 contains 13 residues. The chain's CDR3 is CSARGERWETQYF. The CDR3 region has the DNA TGCAGTGCTCGGGGGGAGCGGTGGGAGACCCAGTACTTC.